The next 18 T cell receptor beta chains were all read from a single sample in a study of HIV-infected children after antiretroviral therapy interruption. The TCR library was built from RNA with a 3' RACE protocol and unique molecular identifiers. TCRdb independently ran MiXCR on the 3' RACE reads; one entry per CDR3 protein. Among more than 75,000 distinct CDR3 sequences listed, about 7% were seen once. Sample treatment: PENTA 11 planned treatment interruption arm or continuous ART arm. The source material was CD45RA+ CD4+ T cells from PBMCs, pooled from several time points, sampled from a donor given antiretroviral therapy, either interrupted or continuous. Noted subset: naive CD4+ CD45RA+ CD45RO- T cells. The source of these receptors is a pool of human donors with HIV.

Many counts were recorded for this clonotype. The chain combines TRBV7-2 with TRBJ2-4; possibly TRBD1 for D (6 bases). Germline V gives CDR1 SGHTA, CDR2 FQGNSA. The ends were cut back, 1 base at V and 6 bases at J, with 16 bases in the middle. This CDR3 comprises 16 residues. CDR3 loop: CASSLVDRSRVNIQYF. The DNA of the CDR3 is TGTGCCAGCAGCTTAGTCGACAGGTCAAGGGTAAACATTCAGTACTTC.

The V gene is TRBV5-5, the J gene TRBJ2-5; TRBD2 agrees at 12 bases. The CDR3 runs to 18 residues. V shed 2 bases and J 6 bases; nucleotides not matched to a gene: 14. Germline V gene data show CDR1 as SGHKS and CDR2 as YYEKEE (reference sequence). The CDR3 is CASSFSSGGADHPKTQYF. For the CDR3, the DNA is TGTGCCAGCAGCTTCTCTAGCGGGGGGGCGGATCATCCTAAGACCCAGTACTTC.

This clonotype appeared many times. As DNA, the CDR3 is TGCGCCAGCCTACGGACTAGCGGGGCCCGGGGGACCCAGTACTTC. Protein product: CASLRTSGARGTQYF. This chain links TRBV5-1 with TRBJ2-5, with 12 positions matching TRBD2. CDR3 length: 15 residues. Trimming removed 7 bases from V and 7 bases from J; junction bases left unmatched: 11. Germline V lookup: CDR1 SGHRS, CDR2 YFSETQ.

This clonotype was detected many times. CDR3 loop: CASRAGGPLDTQYF. CDR3 nucleotide sequence: TGTGCCAGCAGAGCGGGGGGCCCCCTTGATACGCAGTATTTT. The rearrangement joins TRBV12-3 or TRBV12-4 to TRBJ2-3; 9 bases are shared with TRBD2. The length of the CDR3 is 14 residues. V shed 6 bases and J 6 bases; nucleotides not matched to a gene: 7.

This clonotype occurred many times. V and J are TRBV5-1 and TRBJ2-3; D possibly corresponds to TRBD1 (5 bases). The CDR3 spans 17 residues. In germline, CDR1 is SGHRS, CDR2 YFSETQ. The germline V and J ends were trimmed by 6 bases and 6 bases, with 26 bases remaining between them. The CDR3 DNA reads as TGCGCCAGCACCTCCACGCCCGAACAAGGGGTGGGGGATACGCAGTATTTT. This gives the protein CASTSTPEQGVGDTQYF. Drawing the rest from reference TRBV5-1 and TRBJ2-3, the complete variable domain is KAGVTQTPRYLIKTRGQQVTLSCSPISGHRSVSWYQQTPGQGLQFLFEYFSETQRNKGNFPGRFSGRQFSNSRSEMNVSTLELGDSALYLCASTSTPEQGVGDTQYFGPGTRLTVL.

The chain combines TRBV2 with TRBJ2-2; no clear D gene. V was pared by 7 bases and J by 7 bases, with 13 bases between. The CDR3 is 13 residues long. Germline V gives CDR1 SNHLY, CDR2 FYNNEI. CDR3 loop: CASTPWSNGELFF. In nucleotides, the CDR3 is TGTGCCAGCACCCCTTGGAGCAACGGGGAGCTGTTTTTT.

V gene TRBV5-1 combines with J gene TRBJ2-1; D may correspond to TRBD1 or TRBD2 (5 bases each). The germline gives CDR1 SGHRS, CDR2 YFSETQ. The length of the CDR3 is 14 residues. V was trimmed by 3 bases and J by 4 bases, leaving 11 bases between them. CDR3 in DNA: TGCGCCAGCAGCTCAAGGGACCTATACAATGAGCAGTTCTTC. Encoded protein: CASSSRDLYNEQFF.

This clonotype has at least ten counts. The chain is built from TRBV5-1 and TRBJ2-7; D is undetermined. Trimming left V 5 bases short and J 3 bases short, with 12 bases between. CDR1 and CDR2 from the germline V gene are SGHRS and YFSETQ. The length of the CDR3 is 13 residues. The CDR3, as DNA: TGCGCCAGCAGTTACGACCGATTCTACGAGCAGTACTTC. Amino acids: CASSYDRFYEQYF.

The table lists this clonotype with many counts. The genes are TRBV20-1 and TRBJ1-6; maybe TRBD1 (6 bases). V lost 0 bases to trimming and J lost 7 bases, with 13 bases between them. The CDR3 extends over 15 amino acids. Germline values: CDR1 DFQATT, CDR2 SNEGSKA (reference sequence). The CDR3 loop reads CSARDLGGGNSPLHF. DNA of the CDR3: TGCAGTGCTAGAGACCTCGGGGGCGGCAATTCACCCCTCCACTTT.

This clonotype was detected many times. The chain carries TRBV20-1 and TRBJ2-3; D possibly corresponds to TRBD1 (5 bases). Germline values: CDR1 DFQATT, CDR2 SNEGSKA (reference sequence). CDR3 length: 11 residues. The ends were cut back, 6 bases at V and 6 bases at J, with 10 bases in the middle. The CDR3 DNA is TGCAGTGCCCTCAGGGCCGATACGCAGTATTTT. Translating gives CSALRADTQYF.

Comments on this clonotype: A junction end diverges from the germline sequence, so it may reflect a read error. The chain is built from TRBV7-9 and TRBJ2-6; 7 nucleotides agree with TRBD1. CDR3 length equals 17 residues. The germline V gene has CDR1 SEHNR and CDR2 FQNEAQ (reference sequence). For the CDR3, the DNA is TGTGCCAGCAGCTCCTACACAGGGGCGGCAGGGGCCAACGTCATGACTTTC. Amino acids: CASSSYTGAAGANVMTF.

There are many counts of this clonotype. The chain recombines TRBV5-1 with TRBJ1-1; D not certain. There are 13 residues in the CDR3. CDR1 is SGHRS, CDR2 YFSETQ, per germline. The V and J ends lost 1 base and 1 base respectively, with 5 bases between them. CDR3 sequence: CASSLPKNTEAFF. DNA of the CDR3: TGCGCCAGCAGCTTGCCCAAGAACACTGAAGCTTTCTTT.

In its sample, this clonotype was seen many times. V and J are TRBV6-4 and TRBJ2-1, with 7 bases identical to TRBD1. The junction had 9 bases not matched to a gene; V was cut back by 5 bases and J by 2 bases. Looked up from germline, CDR1 is MRHNA and CDR2 is SNTAGT. This CDR3 contains 16 residues. DNA of the CDR3: TGTGCCAGCAGTCCTACCCGGGACAGACCCTACAATGAGCAGTTCTTC. Its translation: CASSPTRDRPYNEQFF.

The chain employs TRBV7-1 and TRBJ2-1; tentatively, D is TRBD2 (5 bases). TRBV7-1 is an open reading frame whose function is uncertain. The CDR3 contains 11 residues. The germline V and J ends were trimmed by 6 bases and 9 bases, with 9 bases remaining between them. CDR3 residues: CASSYSGEQFF. The CDR3 coding sequence is TGTGCCAGCAGTTACAGCGGTGAGCAGTTCTTC.

This clonotype was seen more than once but under ten times. V and J are TRBV5-1 and TRBJ2-3; D is ambiguous. This CDR3 contains 14 residues. V lost 0 bases to trimming and J lost 0 bases, with 5 bases between them. Germline CDR1 SGHRS, CDR2 YFSETQ. In nucleotides, the CDR3 is TGCGCCAGCAGCTTGGACAGAAGCACAGATACGCAGTATTTT. This sequence encodes CASSLDRSTDTQYF.

This chain links TRBV5-5 with TRBJ2-5, with D possibly TRBD2 on 6 matching bases. The CDR3 sequence is 13 residues long. The ends were cut back, 2 bases at V and 6 bases at J, with 11 bases in the middle. In germline, CDR1 is SGHKS, CDR2 YYEKEE (reference sequence). CDR3 amino acids: CASSFVGGKTQYF. The CDR3, as DNA: TGTGCCAGCAGCTTTGTGGGGGGAAAGACCCAGTACTTC.

This clonotype was seen ten or more times. The chain carries TRBV3-1 and TRBJ1-3; TRBD1 matches 8 bases. With V trimmed by 11 bases and J by 0 bases, 6 bases remained unmatched. This CDR3 is built from 14 residues. Germline V gene sequence: CDR1 LGHDT, CDR2 YNNKEL (reference sequence). The CDR3 region is CASGQGFSGNTIYF. CDR3 DNA sequence: TGTGCCTCTGGACAGGGCTTCTCTGGAAACACCATATATTTT.

This clonotype was seen many times. The chain uses TRBV7-2 and TRBJ2-3; D perhaps matches TRBD2 (7 bases). V was pared by 5 bases and J by 4 bases, with 22 bases between. Per the germline V gene, CDR1 is SGHTA and CDR2 is FQGNSA. The CDR3 is 17 residues long. The CDR3 protein is CASSPEGVGGGADTQYF. The DNA of the CDR3 is TGTGCCAGCAGCCCAGAGGGGGTTGGGGGGGGCGCAGATACGCAGTATTTT.